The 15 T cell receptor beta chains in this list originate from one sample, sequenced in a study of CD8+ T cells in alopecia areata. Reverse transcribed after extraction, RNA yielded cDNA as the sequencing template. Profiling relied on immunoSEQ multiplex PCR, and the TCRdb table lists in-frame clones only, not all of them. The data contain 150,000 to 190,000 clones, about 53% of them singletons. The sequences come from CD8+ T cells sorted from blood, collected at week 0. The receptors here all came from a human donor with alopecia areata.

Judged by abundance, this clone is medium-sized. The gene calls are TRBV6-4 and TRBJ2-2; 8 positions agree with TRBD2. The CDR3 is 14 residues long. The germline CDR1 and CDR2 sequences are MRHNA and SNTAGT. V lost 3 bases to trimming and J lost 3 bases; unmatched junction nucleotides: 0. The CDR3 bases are TGTGCCAGCAGTGAGCGGGGGGACACCGGGGAGCTGTTTTTT. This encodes CASSERGDTGELFF.

In DNA, the CDR3 is TGTGCCAGCACTAGAAGGGCGGATAGGTCCGGGGAGCTGTTTTTT. This gives the protein CASTRRADRSGELFF. This rearrangement joins TRBV2 to TRBJ2-2; D is ambiguous. Germline V CDR1 and CDR2: SNHLY, FYNNEI. The CDR3 runs 15 residues. V shed 7 bases and J shed 6 bases, with 18 bases lying between them.

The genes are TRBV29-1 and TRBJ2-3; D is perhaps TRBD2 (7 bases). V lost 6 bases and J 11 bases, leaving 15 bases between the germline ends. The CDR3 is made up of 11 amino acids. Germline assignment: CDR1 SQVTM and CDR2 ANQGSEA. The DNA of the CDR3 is TGCAGCGTCGAGGGGGGGGACGGGCAGTATTTT. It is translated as CSVEGGDGQYF.

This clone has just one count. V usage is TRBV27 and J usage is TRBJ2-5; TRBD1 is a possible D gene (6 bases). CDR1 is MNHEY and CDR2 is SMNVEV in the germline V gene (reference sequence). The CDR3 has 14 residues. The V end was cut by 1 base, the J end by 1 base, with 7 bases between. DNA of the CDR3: TGTGCCAGCAGTTTATTAGGGGGCCAAGAGACCCAGTACTTC. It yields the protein CASSLLGGQETQYF.

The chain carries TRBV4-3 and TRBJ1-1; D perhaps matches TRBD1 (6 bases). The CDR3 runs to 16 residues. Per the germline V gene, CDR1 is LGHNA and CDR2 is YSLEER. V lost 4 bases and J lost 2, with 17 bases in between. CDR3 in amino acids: CASSLTILDSNTEAFF. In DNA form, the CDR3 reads TGCGCCAGCAGCCTTACAATTTTGGACAGCAACACTGAAGCTTTCTTT.

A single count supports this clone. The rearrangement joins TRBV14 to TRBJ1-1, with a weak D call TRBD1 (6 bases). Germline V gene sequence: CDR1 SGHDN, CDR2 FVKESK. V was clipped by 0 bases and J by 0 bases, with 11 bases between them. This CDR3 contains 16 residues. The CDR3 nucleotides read TGTGCCAGCAGCCAAGATACAGGGTCCATGAACACTGAAGCTTTCTTT. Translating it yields CASSQDTGSMNTEAFF.

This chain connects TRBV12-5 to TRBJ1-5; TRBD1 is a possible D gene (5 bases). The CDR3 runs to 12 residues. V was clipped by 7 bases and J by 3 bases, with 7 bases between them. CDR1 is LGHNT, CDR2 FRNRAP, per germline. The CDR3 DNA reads TGTGCTAGTGCGGGGCCCAATCAGCCCCAGCATTTT. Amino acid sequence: CASAGPNQPQHF. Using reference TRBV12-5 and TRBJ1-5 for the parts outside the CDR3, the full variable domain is DARVTQTPRHKVTEMGQEVTMRCQPILGHNTVFWYRQTMMQGLELLAYFRNRAPLDDSGMPKDRFSAEMPDATLATLKIQPSEPRDSAVYFCASAGPNQPQHFGDGTRLSIL.

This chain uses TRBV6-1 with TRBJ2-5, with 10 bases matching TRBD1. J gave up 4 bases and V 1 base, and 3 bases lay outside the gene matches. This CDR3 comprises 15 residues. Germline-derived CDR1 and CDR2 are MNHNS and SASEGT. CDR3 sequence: CASSEVRTGGETQYF. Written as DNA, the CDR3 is TGTGCCAGCAGTGAAGTTAGGACAGGGGGAGAGACCCAGTACTTC.

The CDR3 region is CASSPRGPGGKDGYTF. CDR3 bases: TGTGCCAGCAGCCCCCGAGGCCCCGGGGGGAAGGATGGCTACACCTTC. V gene TRBV6-6 combines with J gene TRBJ1-2; perhaps TRBD1 as D (5 bases). This CDR3 region has 16 residues. CDR1 is MNHNY, CDR2 SVGAGI, per germline (reference sequence). Trimming stripped 6 bases from V and 6 bases from J, with 23 bases between.

CDR3 region: CAWSVNRGYGYTF. CDR3 in DNA: TGTGCCTGGAGTGTGAACAGGGGCTACGGCTACACCTTC. The chain couples TRBV30 to TRBJ1-2, with 7 bases lining up with TRBD1. CDR1 is GTSNPN and CDR2 is SVGIG in the germline V gene (reference sequence). With 0 bases clipped from V and 8 bases from J, the junction kept 6 bases outside the gene matches. The CDR3 is 13 amino acids.

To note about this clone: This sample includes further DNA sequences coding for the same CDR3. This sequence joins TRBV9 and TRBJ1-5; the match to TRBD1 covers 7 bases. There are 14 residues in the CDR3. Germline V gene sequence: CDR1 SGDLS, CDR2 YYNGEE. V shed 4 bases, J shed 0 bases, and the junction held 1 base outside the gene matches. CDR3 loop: CASSPGGSNQPQHF. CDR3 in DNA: TGTGCCAGCAGCCCAGGGGGTAGCAATCAGCCCCAGCATTTT.

CDR3 region: CASSYPSGDTGELFF. The DNA of the CDR3 is TGTGCCAGCAGTTACCCGTCAGGAGATACCGGGGAGCTGTTTTTT. This chain links TRBV6-5 with TRBJ2-2, with D unclear. Germline V gives CDR1 MNHEY, CDR2 SVGAGI. This CDR3 region has 15 residues. Trimming cost V 2 bases and J 5 bases, with 12 bases left between them.

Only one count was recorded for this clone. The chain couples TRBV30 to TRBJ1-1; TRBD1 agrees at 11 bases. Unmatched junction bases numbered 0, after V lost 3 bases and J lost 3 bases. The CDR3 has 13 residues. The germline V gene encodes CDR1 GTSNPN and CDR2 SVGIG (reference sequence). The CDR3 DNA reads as TGTGCCTGGAGGGACAGGGGGCACACTGAAGCTTTCTTT. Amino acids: CAWRDRGHTEAFF.

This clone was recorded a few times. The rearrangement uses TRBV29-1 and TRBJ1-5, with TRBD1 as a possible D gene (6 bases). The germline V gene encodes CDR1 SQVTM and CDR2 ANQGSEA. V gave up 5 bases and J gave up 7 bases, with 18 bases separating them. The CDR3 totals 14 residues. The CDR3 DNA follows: TGCAGCGTTCACCTTCCGAGGGGGGAACAGCCCCAGCATTTT. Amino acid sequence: CSVHLPRGEQPQHF.

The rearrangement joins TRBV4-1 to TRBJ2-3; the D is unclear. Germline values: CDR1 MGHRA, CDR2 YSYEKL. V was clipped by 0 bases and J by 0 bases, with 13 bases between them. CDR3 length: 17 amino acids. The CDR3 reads CASSQDGPLTSTDTQYF. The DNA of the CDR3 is TGCGCCAGCAGCCAAGATGGTCCCTTGACGAGCACAGATACGCAGTATTTT.